In its sample, the clone carrying this TCR beta chain was seen a few times. Looked up from germline, CDR1 is LGHNA and CDR2 is YNFKEQ. This CDR3 region has 16 residues. This record belongs to a study of blood T cells in healthy people across ages. A second PCR, run for roughly 6 to 11 cycles, used a sample-barcoded 5' primer plus a J-beta primer mix. TCRdb re-called the 5' RACE reads with MiXCR, one entry per CDR3 protein. Seen here are roughly 800,000 distinct CDR3 sequences, roughly 25% observed once, and the top ten hold over 2.5%. This sample also appeared in a second study, on T cells of mothers and their children.

The receptor comes from a boy between 10 and 17 years old in good health. Source material: blood. This chain connects TRBV4-2 to TRBJ2-1, with 11 nucleotides matching TRBD2. The J call is in doubt because the DNA end fits TRBJ2-5 better. The DNA for the CDR3 is TGTGCCAGCAGCCAGAATAGCGGGGGGGCTGGGGAGACCCAGTACTTC. Protein product: CASSQNSGGAGETQYF.